This T cell receptor beta chain came from a study of CD8 T cells in Susac syndrome. The ends lost 6 bases at V and 6 bases at J; junction bases unmatched: 17. Germline CDR1 reads DFQATT; CDR2 reads SNEGSKA (reference sequence). There are 17 residues in the CDR3. RNA in amounts of roughly 0.5 to 1 ug was reverse transcribed with random hexamers. MiXCR was run by TCRdb on the immunoSEQ multiplex PCR reads, yielding one entry per CDR3 protein. This sample has some 150,000 distinct CDR3 sequences, with nearly 97% found just once. V usage is TRBV20-1 and J usage is TRBJ2-3, with 11 bases that match TRBD2. What was sequenced was CD8+ T cells from PBMCs. The source of this sequence is a human donor with multiple sclerosis. DNA for the CDR3: TGCAGTGCCCCGAGCTTAACGACTAGCGGGGTATGGGATACGCAGTATTTT. This codes for CSAPSLTTSGVWDTQYF.